These 21 T cell receptor beta chains were all obtained from the same sample, sequenced in a study of CD8 T cells in Susac syndrome. An input of about 0.5 to 1 ug of RNA was subjected to reverse transcription using random hexamers. From the immunoSEQ multiplex PCR reads, TCRdb called clonotypes with MiXCR, one entry per CDR3 protein. The sample has 150,000 or so distinct CDR3 sequences, 95% seen once. Material: CD4+ T cells from PBMCs. The receptors stem from a human donor with Susac syndrome.

The V call is TRBV2, the J call TRBJ2-1; a weak D match, TRBD1 (5 bases). The germline V gene has CDR1 SNHLY and CDR2 FYNNEI. The CDR3 spans 12 residues. V was shortened by 5 bases and J by 10 bases, with 12 bases between the two germline ends. CDR3 protein: CASSIQGREQFF. The CDR3 nucleotides read TGTGCCAGCAGTATCCAGGGTCGGGAGCAGTTCTTC.

The chain has TRBV27 and TRBJ2-2; D may be TRBD2 (6 bases). The length of the CDR3 is 16 residues. The ends were cut back, 6 bases at V and 1 base at J, with 15 bases in the middle. The germline CDR1 and CDR2 sequences are MNHEY and SMNVEV (reference sequence). The CDR3 loop reads CASRGGLNLNTGELFF. The CDR3 DNA sequence: TGTGCCAGCAGGGGGGGACTGAACTTGAACACCGGGGAGCTGTTTTTT.

J is TRBJ2-3 and V is TRBV7-2; TRBD2 aligns across 10 bases. Germline CDR1 SGHTA, CDR2 FQGNSA. Trimming cost V 5 bases and J 6 bases; bases outside gene matches: 8. This CDR3 region has 15 residues. In DNA, the CDR3 is TGTGCCAGCAGCCAGGAGCGGGGGGGCTCCGATACGCAGTATTTT. Translating it yields CASSQERGGSDTQYF. Together with reference TRBV7-2 and TRBJ2-3, the CDR3 gives the full variable domain: GAGVSQSPSNKVTEKGKDVELRCDPISGHTALYWYRQSLGQGLEFLIYFQGNSAPDKSGLPSDRFSAERTGGSVSTLTIQRTQQEDSAVYLCASSQERGGSDTQYFGPGTRLTVL.

This sequence joins TRBV5-1 and TRBJ1-1; the D is unclear. CDR1 is SGHRS, CDR2 YFSETQ, per germline. This CDR3 spans 15 amino acids. The germline V and J ends were trimmed by 0 bases and 0 bases, with 9 bases remaining between them. CDR3 sequence: CASSLGVQMNTEAFF. CDR3 sequence (DNA): TGCGCCAGCAGCTTGGGGGTACAGATGAACACTGAAGCTTTCTTT.

This clonotype has only one observation. V is TRBV2 and J is TRBJ2-5; no reliable D call. Deletions cut 1 base from V and 4 bases from J, with 10 bases between. The CDR3 consists of 14 residues. CDR1 and CDR2 from the germline V gene are SNHLY and FYNNEI. The CDR3 loop reads CASSEGRFRETQYF. In DNA, the CDR3 is TGTGCCAGCAGTGAAGGTCGGTTCCGAGAGACCCAGTACTTC.

As DNA, the CDR3 is TGTGCCAGCAGCTTAGGGGCCGCCTTTGAGCAGTTCTTC. Protein product: CASSLGAAFEQFF. J is TRBJ2-1 and V is TRBV7-3, with D tentatively TRBD1 (5 bases). Germline loops: CDR1 SGHTA, CDR2 FQGTGA. CDR3 length: 13 amino acids. V dropped 2 bases and J dropped 9 bases, with 11 bases sitting between them.

The V call is TRBV6-5, the J call TRBJ1-2, with a weak D call TRBD1 (6 bases). CDR1 is MNHEY and CDR2 is SVGAGI in the germline V gene. The CDR3 length is 12 residues. V was shortened by 6 bases and J by 1 base, with 6 bases between the two germline ends. The CDR3: CASRDSNYGYTF. The CDR3 bases are TGTGCCAGCAGGGACAGTAACTATGGCTACACCTTC.

The chain is built from TRBV29-1 and TRBJ2-3; 9 positions match TRBD2. Germline V gene sequence: CDR1 SQVTM, CDR2 ANQGSEA. CDR3 size: 15 residues. V lost 5 bases, J lost 1 base, and 7 bases stayed unmatched. The DNA of the CDR3 is TGCAGCGTTCTCGGGCTAGCGGGACGCACAGATACGCAGTATTTT. This translates into CSVLGLAGRTDTQYF.

A single count supports this clonotype. V and J are TRBV4-1 and TRBJ2-3; 12 nucleotides agree with TRBD2. The junction had 6 bases not matched to a gene; V was cut back by 5 bases and J by 0 bases. There are 17 residues in the CDR3. Germline loops: CDR1 MGHRA, CDR2 YSYEKL. DNA for the CDR3: TGCGCCAGCAGCGGAAGGACTAGCGGGACTAGCACAGATACGCAGTATTTT. Protein: CASSGRTSGTSTDTQYF.

The chain employs TRBV18 and TRBJ2-2, with D possibly being TRBD1 or TRBD2 (5 bases each). Germline CDR1 is KGHSH and CDR2 is LQKENI. Trimming took off 6 bases at V and 4 bases at J, with 9 bases between the two ends. The CDR3 consists of 13 residues. CDR3: CASSSGPTGELFF. CDR3 DNA: TGTGCCAGCTCGTCGGGACCCACCGGGGAGCTGTTTTTT. Full variable domain (rest looked up from reference TRBV18 and TRBJ2-2): NAGVMQNPRHLVRRRGQEARLRCSPMKGHSHVYWYRQLPEEGLKFMVYLQKENIIDESGMPKERFSAEFPKEGPSILRIQQVVRGDSAAYFCASSSGPTGELFFGEGSRLTVL.

The V gene is TRBV20-1, the J gene TRBJ1-1; 8 bases agree with TRBD1. The CDR3 runs 16 residues. Germline values: CDR1 DFQATT, CDR2 SNEGSKA (reference sequence). Losses at the gene ends were 3 bases for V and 5 bases for J; bases not matched to a gene: 14. DNA for the CDR3: TGCAGTGCTAGTTTGGGGACAGGCCCGGGTCGGACTGAAGCTTTCTTT. This encodes CSASLGTGPGRTEAFF.

V usage is TRBV15 and J usage is TRBJ2-7; maybe TRBD1 (5 bases). V was cut by 3 bases and J by 6 bases, with 18 bases left in between. The CDR3 is 15 amino acids. The germline CDR1 and CDR2 sequences are LNHNV and YYDKDF (reference sequence). The CDR3 DNA sequence: TGTGCCACCAGCAGTCGATCAAGGCAGGGTGGCGAGCAGTACTTC. This translates into CATSSRSRQGGEQYF.

The V call is TRBV15, the J call TRBJ2-3; 11 positions agree with TRBD1. The J segment lost 4 bases and the V segment lost 10 bases, leaving 7 bases of the junction unmatched. Germline V gene sequence: CDR1 LNHNV, CDR2 YYDKDF (reference sequence). CDR3 length: 14 residues. The CDR3: CASQQGQGADTQYF. The CDR3 bases are TGTGCCAGCCAGCAGGGACAGGGGGCAGATACGCAGTATTTT.

The chain has TRBV28 and TRBJ1-2; D is unclear. Trimming removed 6 bases from V and 7 bases from J, with 12 bases in between. The germline CDR1 and CDR2 sequences are MDHEN and SYDVKM. The CDR3 sequence is 12 residues long. The CDR3 is CASRWQASGYTF. As DNA, the CDR3 is TGTGCCAGCAGGTGGCAGGCCTCTGGCTACACCTTC.

This sequence joins TRBV9 and TRBJ2-5; D is perhaps TRBD1 (6 bases). Germline assignment: CDR1 SGDLS and CDR2 YYNGEE. Trimming took off 4 bases at V and 5 bases at J, with 15 bases between the two ends. The CDR3 has 14 residues. The CDR3 loop reads CASSPRTVSETQYF. CDR3 sequence (DNA): TGTGCCAGCAGCCCTCGGACAGTCTCGGAGACCCAGTACTTC. Looking up the rest from reference TRBV9 and TRBJ2-5 gives the full variable domain: DSGVTQTPKHLITATGQRVTLRCSPRSGDLSVYWYQQSLDQGLQFLIQYYNGEERAKGNILERFSAQQFPDLHSELNLSSLELGDSALYFCASSPRTVSETQYFGPGTRLLVL.

The rearrangement uses TRBV4-2 and TRBJ2-5; D is perhaps TRBD2 (6 bases). V gave up 4 bases and J gave up 2 bases, with 8 bases separating them. The CDR3 has 13 residues. Germline-derived CDR1 and CDR2 are LGHNA and YNFKEQ. CDR3 protein: CASSRGDQETQYF. In DNA, the CDR3 is TGTGCCAGCAGCCGCGGGGATCAAGAGACCCAGTACTTC.

This clonotype is a singleton in its sample. The chain carries TRBV29-1 and TRBJ2-1; D is uncertain. The CDR3 has 12 amino acids. CDR1 SQVTM and CDR2 ANQGSEA come from the germline V gene. The V gene lost 3 bases and the J gene lost 5 bases, with 8 bases spanning the gap. CDR3 region: CSVDPRDNEQFF. CDR3 coding DNA: TGCAGCGTTGACCCCCGGGACAATGAGCAGTTCTTC.

The V gene is TRBV4-1, the J gene TRBJ2-5; no reliable D call. Trimming stripped 3 bases from V and 3 bases from J, with 17 bases between. CDR3 length equals 16 residues. Germline-derived CDR1 and CDR2 are MGHRA and YSYEKL. The CDR3 region has the DNA TGCGCCAGCAGCCACGACGGACGCGGATCGAAAGAGACCCAGTACTTC. It yields the protein CASSHDGRGSKETQYF.

The rearrangement uses TRBV29-1 and TRBJ1-1, with D perhaps TRBD1 (6 bases). V was trimmed by 4 bases and J by 1 base, leaving 10 bases between them. The germline V gene has CDR1 SQVTM and CDR2 ANQGSEA. The CDR3 is made up of 13 amino acids. Here the CDR3 reads CSVAGAWNTEAFF. CDR3 in DNA: TGCAGCGTTGCAGGGGCCTGGAACACTGAAGCTTTCTTT.

For the CDR3, the DNA is TGCAGTGCTCCTTGGACGGTAAAAGAGACCCAGTACTTC. This sequence encodes CSAPWTVKETQYF. J is TRBJ2-5 and V is TRBV20-1; D uncertain. Between the trimmed V and J ends, which lost 5 bases and 3 bases, there was a span of 13 bases. Germline CDR1 is DFQATT and CDR2 is SNEGSKA (reference sequence). The CDR3 contains 13 residues.

The J gene is TRBJ2-5, the V gene TRBV27; a possible D gene is TRBD2 (5 bases). Between the trimmed V and J ends, which lost 5 bases and 5 bases, there was a span of 15 bases. Germline V CDR1 and CDR2: MNHEY, SMNVEV (reference sequence). This CDR3 is built from 14 residues. The CDR3, as DNA: TGTGCCAGCAGTCCCAGCGGCCCTGGGGAGACCCAGTACTTC. Translation gives CASSPSGPGETQYF.